The 5 T cell receptor beta chains below were found in one sample sequenced in a study of OX40 agonist ivuxolimab in advanced cancers. TCRdb's table, derived via immunoSEQ multiplex PCR, lists solely in-frame clones and lacks some. The sample holds roughly 62,000 clones; about 84% are singletons and the top ten take around 2.7%. Sequenced here: CD4+ or CD8+ T cells sorted from blood, sampled in a trial of the OX40 agonist ivuxolimab. The receptors shown here come from an adult with an advanced solid tumor such as melanoma, head and neck, liver or kidney cancer.

The chain joins TRBV19 to TRBJ2-4; 8 bases fit TRBD1. Germline V gene lookup returns CDR1 LNHDA and CDR2 SQIVND (reference sequence). This CDR3 spans 15 amino acids. J was trimmed by 4 bases and V by 9 bases; bases with no gene match: 11. CDR3 in amino acids: CASTLTGGSKNIQYF. The CDR3 nucleotides are TGTGCCAGCACATTAACAGGGGGGTCAAAAAACATTCAGTACTTC. The full variable domain, with the rest looked up from reference TRBV19 and TRBJ2-4, is DGGITQSPKYLFRKEGQNVTLSCEQNLNHDAMYWYRQDPGQGLRLIYYSQIVNDFQKGDIAEGYSVSREKKESFPLTVTSAQKNPTAFYLCASTLTGGSKNIQYFGAGTRLSVL.

The rearrangement joins TRBV19 to TRBJ2-7, with a possible D match to TRBD2 (5 bases). This CDR3 comprises 15 residues. Per the germline V gene, CDR1 is LNHDA and CDR2 is SQIVND (reference sequence). V was pared by 1 base and J by 4 bases, with 14 bases between. CDR3 DNA: TGTGCCAGTAGTATAGCTGGAGGTTGGGTATACGAGCAGTACTTC. The encoded protein is CASSIAGGWVYEQYF.

V and J are TRBV2 and TRBJ1-5, with D perhaps TRBD1 (6 bases). This CDR3 is built from 15 residues. The V gene lost 7 bases and the J gene lost 1 base, with 14 bases spanning the gap. Germline values: CDR1 SNHLY, CDR2 FYNNEI. The CDR3 DNA reads TGTGCCAGCATCAGGGGTGAAGGGAGCAATCAGCCCCAGCATTTT. Its protein is CASIRGEGSNQPQHF.

The chain has TRBV28 and TRBJ2-3; 9 bases are a match to TRBD2. The germline V gene encodes CDR1 MDHEN and CDR2 SYDVKM. The CDR3 totals 14 residues. Losses at the gene ends were 6 bases for V and 10 bases for J; bases not matched to a gene: 11. The chain's CDR3 is CASRPGTSQIAQYF. The CDR3, as DNA: TGTGCCAGCAGACCCGGGACTAGCCAGATAGCGCAGTATTTT.

The count of this clone is one. V is TRBV11-3 and J is TRBJ1-5; D ambiguous. V shed 5 bases and J shed 0 bases, with 26 bases lying between them. Germline V gives CDR1 SGHNT, CDR2 YENEEA. The CDR3 has 20 amino acids. CDR3 in DNA: TGTGCCAGCAGCCATAGGCCCAAAATCAATCTTCCGTATAGCAATCAGCCCCAGCATTTT. It codes for CASSHRPKINLPYSNQPQHF.